One sample yielded the 20 T cell receptor beta chains listed below, sequenced in a study of blood T cell repertoires in COVID-19. Clones were sequenced by immunoSEQ multiplex PCR, and TCRdb holds only the in-frame ones, with some missing. This sample has about 250,000 clones, with roughly 86% found just once. The specimen sequenced was peripheral blood. Source of these receptors: a woman aged 55-69 years who had recovered from COVID-19.

The chain has TRBV18 and TRBJ1-2; unclear D gene. This CDR3 contains 14 residues. CDR1 KGHSH and CDR2 LQKENI come from the germline V gene. V was pared by 0 bases and J by 7 bases, with 12 bases between. Here the CDR3 reads CASSPPSTGFGYTF. CDR3 in DNA: TGTGCCAGCTCACCACCTAGTACGGGTTTTGGCTACACCTTC.

The chain carries TRBV2 and TRBJ2-1; D call uncertain. The CDR3 consists of 11 residues. Germline V gene lookup returns CDR1 SNHLY and CDR2 FYNNEI. V lost 7 bases, J lost 6 bases, and 7 bases lay in between. CDR3 residues: CASTVSNEQFF. The CDR3 DNA is TGTGCCAGCACGGTGAGCAATGAGCAGTTCTTC. The full variable domain, rest sourced from reference TRBV2 and TRBJ2-1, is EPEVTQTPSHQVTQMGQEVILRCVPISNHLYFYWYRQILGQKVEFLVSFYNNEISEKSEIFDDQFSVERPDGSNFTLKIRSTKLEDSAMYFCASTVSNEQFFGPGTRLTVL.

The CDR3 loop reads CATSDPGAEQFF. The CDR3 region has the DNA TGTGCCACCAGTGACCCAGGGGCTGAGCAGTTCTTC. The rearrangement joins TRBV24-1 to TRBJ2-1; a possible D gene is TRBD1 (6 bases). Germline CDR1 KGHDR, CDR2 SFDVKD. This CDR3 is 12 amino acids long. The germline V and J ends were trimmed by 4 bases and 9 bases, with 9 bases remaining between them.

This sequence joins TRBV5-5 and TRBJ2-3; D gene uncertain. Germline V gene lookup returns CDR1 SGHKS and CDR2 YYEKEE (reference sequence). V was trimmed by 10 bases and J by 1 base, leaving 10 bases between them. The CDR3 covers 12 residues. Here the CDR3 reads CACQLGTDTQYF. In DNA, the CDR3 is TGTGCCTGTCAACTCGGCACAGATACGCAGTATTTT.

This clone was seen many times. The CDR3 DNA is TGTGCCACCAGTGAGCCCGGGACAGGGTCGGCTTTCTTT. This sequence encodes CATSEPGTGSAFF. V usage is TRBV24-1 and J usage is TRBJ1-1; 9 positions match TRBD1. The V segment lost 4 bases and the J segment 11 bases; nucleotides outside the gene matches: 7. This CDR3 has 13 amino acids. Germline CDR1 reads KGHDR; CDR2 reads SFDVKD.

The CDR3 sequence is CASSLPTRNEQFF. DNA of the CDR3: TGTGCCAGCAGCCTACCTACGAGGAATGAGCAGTTCTTC. This rearrangement joins TRBV7-2 to TRBJ2-1; D gene uncertain. CDR3 size: 13 residues. Germline V CDR1 and CDR2: SGHTA, FQGNSA. Trimming stripped 5 bases from V and 7 bases from J, with 12 bases between.

The chain combines TRBV27 with TRBJ2-3, with 7 bases fitting TRBD1. The ends lost 6 bases at V and 0 bases at J; junction bases unmatched: 9. Germline V gene sequence: CDR1 MNHEY, CDR2 SMNVEV (reference sequence). This CDR3 is built from 16 residues. The CDR3 DNA reads as TGTGCCAGCAGGAGGTTTCCGGGACAGAGCACAGATACGCAGTATTTT. It yields the protein CASRRFPGQSTDTQYF.

The rearrangement joins TRBV6-5 to TRBJ1-2; D not certain. Trimming removed 8 bases from V and 1 base from J, with 11 bases in between. The germline V gene encodes CDR1 MNHEY and CDR2 SVGAGI. This CDR3 spans 13 amino acids. CDR3 in amino acids: CASRGDVNYGYTF. The CDR3 bases are TGTGCCAGCCGAGGCGATGTTAACTATGGCTACACCTTC.

V gene TRBV7-8 combines with J gene TRBJ2-3, with a possible D match to TRBD1 (5 bases). The CDR3 length is 12 residues. V was clipped by 5 bases and J by 6 bases, with 9 bases between them. Germline V gives CDR1 SGHVS, CDR2 FQNEAQ. The CDR3 DNA follows: TGTGCCAGCAGCCCAGGGCAGGATACGCAGTATTTT. This translates into CASSPGQDTQYF.

This chain connects TRBV19 to TRBJ2-3; 8 bases align to TRBD2. The CDR3 sequence is 15 residues long. CDR1 is LNHDA and CDR2 is SQIVND in the germline V gene (reference sequence). Trimming took 5 bases from V and 3 from J; bases not matched to a gene: 7. As DNA, the CDR3 is TGTGCCAGTAGTCTGCCCCCGGGGGGGACAGATACGCAGTATTTT. Protein sequence: CASSLPPGGTDTQYF.

This clone occurred once. The gene calls are TRBV18 and TRBJ1-2; D possibly corresponds to TRBD1 (5 bases). Between the trimmed V and J ends, which lost 4 bases and 8 bases, there was a span of 14 bases. The germline V gene has CDR1 KGHSH and CDR2 LQKENI. The CDR3 sequence is 13 residues long. The CDR3 bases are TGTGCCAGCTCACGCTTACAGGCCCCCGGCTACACCTTC. The encoded protein is CASSRLQAPGYTF.

The chain recombines TRBV6-1 with TRBJ2-3; a weak D match, TRBD2 (7 bases). Per the germline V gene, CDR1 is MNHNS and CDR2 is SASEGT. This CDR3 is 17 amino acids long. Trimming removed 1 base at V and 2 bases at J, with 16 bases between. The CDR3 is CASSEVGGAETTDTQYF. CDR3 in DNA: TGTGCCAGCAGTGAAGTTGGGGGGGCCGAGACCACAGATACGCAGTATTTT.

J is TRBJ2-5 and V is TRBV5-6, with D perhaps TRBD2 (6 bases). The V gene's germline CDR1 is SGHDT and CDR2 YYEEEE. The CDR3 length is 18 residues. Trimming took off 4 bases at V and 1 base at J, with 23 bases between the two ends. The CDR3 loop reads CASSVSAVAIAVQETQYF. The CDR3 DNA sequence: TGTGCCAGCAGCGTGTCGGCGGTAGCAATAGCGGTCCAAGAGACCCAGTACTTC.

The rearrangement uses TRBV5-6 and TRBJ2-2, with 7 bases lining up with TRBD2. V dropped 0 bases and J dropped 0; count of bases not matched to a gene: 2. Germline values: CDR1 SGHDT, CDR2 YYEEEE. The CDR3 contains 16 residues. The CDR3 region is CASSLGRGANTGELFF. In DNA, the CDR3 is TGTGCCAGCAGCTTGGGACGGGGGGCGAACACCGGGGAGCTGTTTTTT. Full variable domain (rest looked up from reference TRBV5-6 and TRBJ2-2): DAGVTQSPTHLIKTRGQQVTLRCSPKSGHDTVSWYQQALGQGPQFIFQYYEEEERQRGNFPDRFSGHQFPNYSSELNVNALLLGDSALYLCASSLGRGANTGELFFGEGSRLTVL.

The V call is TRBV4-1, the J call TRBJ2-1; maybe TRBD1 (6 bases). Trimming left V 5 bases short and J 7 bases short, with 21 bases between. Germline V gene data show CDR1 as MGHRA and CDR2 as YSYEKL. The length of the CDR3 is 16 residues. The CDR3 region has the DNA TGCGCCAGCAGCGAGAGACAGGATACAGGTAGAAATGAGCAGTTCTTC. It translates to CASSERQDTGRNEQFF.

The genes are TRBV5-4 and TRBJ2-1; TRBD1 is a possible D gene (5 bases). Germline assignment: CDR1 SGHNT and CDR2 YYREEE (reference sequence). The CDR3 has 18 amino acids. V dropped 1 base and J dropped 3 bases, with 20 bases sitting between them. CDR3 bases: TGTGCCAGCAGCTTGAGTTTTGACAGCAAAAATCTCTACAATGAGCAGTTCTTC. Translating it yields CASSLSFDSKNLYNEQFF.

The chain is built from TRBV3-1 (or the pseudogene TRBV3-2) and TRBJ1-5; D unclear. The CDR3 has 13 residues. Germline lookup yields CDR1 LGHDT and CDR2 YNNKEL (reference sequence). The V end lost 0 bases, the J end lost 10 bases, and 10 bases lay between the germline ends. CDR3 in DNA: TGTGCCAGCAGCCAAGATCCGAACAGCCCCCAGCATTTT. Its translation is CASSQDPNSPQHF.

CDR3 nucleotide sequence: TGTGCCAGCAGGGTGGGACAGACCACCGGGGAGCTGTTTTTT. Amino acid sequence: CASRVGQTTGELFF. This chain uses TRBV27 with TRBJ2-2, with TRBD1 matching over 7 bases. The CDR3 has 14 residues. The germline V gene has CDR1 MNHEY and CDR2 SMNVEV (reference sequence). The ends lost 6 bases at V and 4 bases at J; junction bases unmatched: 5.

This chain connects TRBV5-1 to TRBJ2-1; perhaps TRBD2 as D (5 bases). Germline assignment: CDR1 SGHRS and CDR2 YFSETQ. The CDR3 spans 16 residues. Trimming stripped 4 bases from V and 4 bases from J, with 18 bases between. The CDR3: CASSPSGGGGYNEQFF. The CDR3 DNA follows: TGCGCCAGCAGCCCCTCGGGCGGAGGTGGGTACAATGAGCAGTTCTTC.

The chain uses TRBV28 and TRBJ1-2; D unresolved. The CDR3 loop spans 14 amino acids. The V and J ends lost 4 bases and 2 bases respectively, with 11 bases between them. Germline V lookup: CDR1 MDHEN, CDR2 SYDVKM. CDR3 nucleotides: TGTGCCAGCAGTTCGGCGGGCTCCAACTATGGCTACACCTTC. Encoded protein: CASSSAGSNYGYTF.